A single sample gave rise to the 4 T cell receptor beta chains below, sequenced in a study of shared clonotypes between healthy human individuals. This table comes from immunoSEQ multiplex PCR, and its TCRdb copy is limited to in-frame clones, with some not included. Altogether 1,400,000 or so clones are present, around 98.5% being singletons, with the ten largest covering 0.3% to 0.45%. Sequenced: naive CD4+ T cells sorted from blood. The subset was: CD45RA+ positively selected. The receptor set was obtained from a man aged 30-40 years in good health.

The rearrangement uses TRBV14 and TRBJ2-3, with 7 positions matching TRBD2. V was clipped by 8 bases and J by 5 bases; unmatched bases: 10. The germline CDR1 and CDR2 sequences are SGHDN and FVKESK. The CDR3 consists of 14 residues. The CDR3 here is CASSGGPRGDTQYF. The DNA for the CDR3 is TGTGCCAGCTCGGGGGGACCTCGGGGAGATACGCAGTATTTT.

The V call is TRBV29-1, the J call TRBJ2-3; 9 bases are a match to TRBD2. Germline V CDR1 and CDR2: SQVTM, ANQGSEA. The trim removed 6 bases at V and 0 bases at J, leaving 4 bases unmatched. This CDR3 region has 14 residues. CDR3 nucleotide sequence: TGCAGCGTCTTAGCGGGAGTTAGCACAGATACGCAGTATTTT. It is translated as CSVLAGVSTDTQYF.

DNA for the CDR3: TGTGCCAGCAGGGAACGACAGGGGGTTGATTTCTTT. It specifies CASRERQGVDFF. The chain joins TRBV6-6 to TRBJ1-1, with 9 bases matching TRBD1. Germline CDR1 and CDR2: MNHNY and SVGAGI (reference sequence). The CDR3 is 12 amino acids. The ends lost 6 bases at V and 13 bases at J; junction bases unmatched: 9.

Here the CDR3 reads CASSTQRGSNQPQHF. The CDR3 DNA reads as TGTGCCAGCAGTACACAGAGGGGTAGCAATCAGCCCCAGCATTTT. This chain joins TRBV28 and TRBJ1-5; a weak D match, TRBD1 (5 bases). The CDR3 runs 15 residues. CDR1 is MDHEN, CDR2 SYDVKM, per germline. V was cut by 5 bases and J by 0 bases, with 11 bases left in between.